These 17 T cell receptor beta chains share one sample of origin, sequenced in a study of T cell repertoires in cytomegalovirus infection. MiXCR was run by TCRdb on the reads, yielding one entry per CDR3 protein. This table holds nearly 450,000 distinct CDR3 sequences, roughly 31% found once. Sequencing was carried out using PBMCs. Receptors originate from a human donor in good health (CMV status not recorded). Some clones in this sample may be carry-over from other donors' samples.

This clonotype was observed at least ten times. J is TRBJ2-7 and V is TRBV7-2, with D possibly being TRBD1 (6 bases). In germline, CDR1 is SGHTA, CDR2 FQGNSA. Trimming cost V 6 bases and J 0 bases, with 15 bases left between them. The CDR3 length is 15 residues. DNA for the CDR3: TGTGCCAGCAGGGAGACAGGAGCCCCCTCCTACGAGCAGTACTTC. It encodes CASRETGAPSYEQYF.

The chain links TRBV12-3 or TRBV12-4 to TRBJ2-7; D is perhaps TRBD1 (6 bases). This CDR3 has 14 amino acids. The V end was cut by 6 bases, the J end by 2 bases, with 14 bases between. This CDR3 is CASSPNGQPYEQYF. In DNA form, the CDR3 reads TGTGCCAGCAGCCCCAACGGACAGCCCTACGAGCAGTACTTC.

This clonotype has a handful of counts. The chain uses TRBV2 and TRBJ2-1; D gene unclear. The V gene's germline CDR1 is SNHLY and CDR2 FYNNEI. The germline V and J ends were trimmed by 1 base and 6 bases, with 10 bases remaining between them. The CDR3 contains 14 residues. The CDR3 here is CASSEGGPINEQFF. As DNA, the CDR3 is TGTGCCAGCAGTGAAGGAGGACCGATCAATGAGCAGTTCTTC.

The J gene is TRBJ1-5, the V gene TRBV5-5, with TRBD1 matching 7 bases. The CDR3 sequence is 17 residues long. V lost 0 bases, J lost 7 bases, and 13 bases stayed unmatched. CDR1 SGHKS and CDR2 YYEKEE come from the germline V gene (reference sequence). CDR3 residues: CASSLGGQRVVGQPQHF. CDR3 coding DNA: TGTGCCAGCAGCTTGGGGGGACAGCGTGTGGTCGGGCAGCCCCAGCATTTT.

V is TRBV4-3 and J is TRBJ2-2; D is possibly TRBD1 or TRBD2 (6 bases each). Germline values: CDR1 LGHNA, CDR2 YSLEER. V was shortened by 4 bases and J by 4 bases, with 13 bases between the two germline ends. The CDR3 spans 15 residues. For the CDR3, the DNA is TGCGCCAGCAGCCCGGGGGCGCAGGGCACCGGGGAGCTGTTTTTT. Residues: CASSPGAQGTGELFF.

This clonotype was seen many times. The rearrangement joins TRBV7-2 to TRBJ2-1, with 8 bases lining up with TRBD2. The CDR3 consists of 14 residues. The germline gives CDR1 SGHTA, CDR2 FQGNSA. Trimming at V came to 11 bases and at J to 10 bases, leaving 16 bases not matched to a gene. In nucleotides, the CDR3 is TGTGCCGCGATGCCTGAGCGGGGGTGGTCGGAGCAGTTCTTC. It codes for CAAMPERGWSEQFF. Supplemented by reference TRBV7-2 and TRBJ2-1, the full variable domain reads GAGVSQSPSNKVTEKGKDVELRCDPISGHTALYWYRQSLGQGLEFLIYFQGNSAPDKSGLPSDRFSAERTGGSVSTLTIQRTQQEDSAVYLCAAMPERGWSEQFFGPGTRLTVL.

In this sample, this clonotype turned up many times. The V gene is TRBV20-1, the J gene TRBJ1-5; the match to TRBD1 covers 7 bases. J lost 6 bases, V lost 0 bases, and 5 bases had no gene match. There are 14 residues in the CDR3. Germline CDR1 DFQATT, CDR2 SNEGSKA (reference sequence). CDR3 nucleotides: TGCAGTGCTAGAGATCTAGGGGGCAGTCAGCCCCAGCATTTT. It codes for CSARDLGGSQPQHF.

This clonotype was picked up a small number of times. The CDR3 bases are TGTGCCAGCACCCGGGACAGGGCCGCGAACACCGGGGAGCTGTTTTTT. Translation gives CASTRDRAANTGELFF. The gene calls are TRBV2 and TRBJ2-2, with 9 bases identical to TRBD1. This CDR3 spans 16 amino acids. The ends lost 7 bases at V and 0 bases at J; junction bases unmatched: 6. Germline V gives CDR1 SNHLY, CDR2 FYNNEI.

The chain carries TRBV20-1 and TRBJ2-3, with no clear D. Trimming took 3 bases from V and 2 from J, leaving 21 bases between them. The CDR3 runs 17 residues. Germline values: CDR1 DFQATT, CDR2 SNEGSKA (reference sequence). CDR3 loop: CSASPPLTPTHTDTQYF. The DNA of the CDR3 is TGCAGTGCTAGTCCACCTCTAACCCCCACCCACACAGATACGCAGTATTTT.

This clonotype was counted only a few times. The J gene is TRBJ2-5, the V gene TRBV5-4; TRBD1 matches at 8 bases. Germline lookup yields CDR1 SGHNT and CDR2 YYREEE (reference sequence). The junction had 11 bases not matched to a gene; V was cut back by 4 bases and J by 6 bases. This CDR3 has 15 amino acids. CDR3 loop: CASSLGAGGPKTQYF. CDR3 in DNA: TGTGCCAGCAGCCTGGGGGCAGGGGGCCCGAAGACCCAGTACTTC.

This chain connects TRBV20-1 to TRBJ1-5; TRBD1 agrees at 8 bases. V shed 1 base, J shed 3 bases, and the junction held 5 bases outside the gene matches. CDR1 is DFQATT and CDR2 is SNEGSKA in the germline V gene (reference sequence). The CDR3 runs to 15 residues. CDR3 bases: TGCAGTGCTAGAGGTCAGGGGGCATACAATCAGCCCCAGCATTTT. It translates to CSARGQGAYNQPQHF.

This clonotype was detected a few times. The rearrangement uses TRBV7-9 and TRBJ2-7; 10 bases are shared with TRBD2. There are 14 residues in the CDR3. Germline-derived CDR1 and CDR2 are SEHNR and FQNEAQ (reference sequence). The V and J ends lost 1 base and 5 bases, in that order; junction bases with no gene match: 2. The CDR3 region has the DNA TGTGCCAGCAGCTTAGAGCGGGGGGGCCACGAGCAGTACTTC. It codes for CASSLERGGHEQYF. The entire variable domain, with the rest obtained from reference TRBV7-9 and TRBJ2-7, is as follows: DTGVSQNPRHKITKRGQNVTFRCDPISEHNRLYWYRQTLGQGPEFLTYFQNEAQLEKSRLLSDRFSAERPKGSFSTLEIQRTEQGDSAMYLCASSLERGGHEQYFGPGTRLTVT.

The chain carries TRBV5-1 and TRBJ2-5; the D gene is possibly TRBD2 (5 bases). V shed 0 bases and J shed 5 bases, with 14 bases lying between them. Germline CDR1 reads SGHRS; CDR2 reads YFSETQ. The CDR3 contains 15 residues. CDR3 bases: TGCGCCAGCAGCTTGGACGGTCCGAGGGAGGAGACCCAGTACTTC. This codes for CASSLDGPREETQYF.

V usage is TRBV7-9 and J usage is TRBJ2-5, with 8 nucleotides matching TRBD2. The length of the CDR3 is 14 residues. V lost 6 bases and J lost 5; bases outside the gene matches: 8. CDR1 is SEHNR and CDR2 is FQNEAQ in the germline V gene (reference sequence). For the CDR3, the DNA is TGTGCCAGCAGGTCGGGGGGGCTCTGGGAGACCCAGTACTTC. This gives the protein CASRSGGLWETQYF. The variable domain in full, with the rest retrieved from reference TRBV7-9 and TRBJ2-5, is DTGVSQNPRHKITKRGQNVTFRCDPISEHNRLYWYRQTLGQGPEFLTYFQNEAQLEKSRLLSDRFSAERPKGSFSTLEIQRTEQGDSAMYLCASRSGGLWETQYFGPGTRLLVL.

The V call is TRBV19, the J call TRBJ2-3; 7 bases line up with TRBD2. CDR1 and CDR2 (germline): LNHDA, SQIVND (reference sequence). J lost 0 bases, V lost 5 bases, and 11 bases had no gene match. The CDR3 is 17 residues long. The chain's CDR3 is CASSGGEVSFSTDTQYF. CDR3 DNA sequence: TGTGCCAGTAGTGGGGGGGAAGTTTCTTTTAGCACAGATACGCAGTATTTT.

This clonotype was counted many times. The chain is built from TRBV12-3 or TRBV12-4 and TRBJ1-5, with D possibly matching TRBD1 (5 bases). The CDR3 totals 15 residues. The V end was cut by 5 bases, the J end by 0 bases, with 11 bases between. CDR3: CASSGGMISNQPQHF. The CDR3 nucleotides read TGTGCCAGCAGTGGGGGAATGATTAGCAATCAGCCCCAGCATTTT.

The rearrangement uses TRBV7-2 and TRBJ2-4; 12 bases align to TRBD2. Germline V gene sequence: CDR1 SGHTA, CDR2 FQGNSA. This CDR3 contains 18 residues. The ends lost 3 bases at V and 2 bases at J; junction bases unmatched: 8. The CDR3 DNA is TGTGCCAGCAGCTTGGCTAGCGGGGGGGCTCGAACCAAAAACATTCAGTACTTC. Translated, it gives CASSLASGGARTKNIQYF.